This paragraph covers one T cell receptor (beta chain) sequence. This CDR3 spans 15 amino acids. The germline V gene encodes CDR1 SGDLS and CDR2 YYNGEE. Trimming at V came to 4 bases and at J to 8 bases, leaving 12 bases not matched to a gene. The record originates from a study of identical twins. TCRdb re-analysed the 5' RACE reads in MiXCR, keeping a single row per CDR3 protein. The repertoire holds fewer than 900,000 distinct CDR3 sequences, with 18% as singletons. The same data also contributed to another study, on T cells expressing NK-cell markers.

The source is a woman aged 18-35 years in good health. Sequencing used PBMCs. The rearrangement joins TRBV9 to TRBJ2-1, with 7 bases matching TRBD2. The CDR3 sequence is CASSPRPGLSHEQFF. The CDR3, as DNA: TGTGCCAGCAGCCCTCGGCCGGGACTAAGCCATGAGCAGTTCTTC.